Each of the 4 T cell receptor beta chains below was sequenced from the same sample in a study of blood T cell repertoires in COVID-19. The repertoire was sequenced with immunoSEQ multiplex PCR; TCRdb's copy has only in-frame clones and lacks some. The sample consists of hundreds of thousands of clones, over 80% of them appearing once. Material: peripheral blood. These receptors came from a woman aged 45-59 years with COVID-19, enrolled during active disease.

This clone was detected only once. This chain uses TRBV4-1 with TRBJ2-1; D remains unclear. The V and J ends lost 1 base and 14 bases respectively, with 15 bases between them. Germline CDR1 MGHRA, CDR2 YSYEKL. The CDR3 is 13 amino acids. DNA for the CDR3: TGCGCCAGCAGCCAAGTTGTGAATAGCCCAAAGTTCTTC. It encodes CASSQVVNSPKFF.

The V and J genes are TRBV7-8 and TRBJ1-5; tentatively, D is TRBD1 (5 bases). The CDR3 consists of 16 residues. V was shortened by 2 bases and J by 3 bases, with 14 bases between the two germline ends. CDR1 and CDR2 from the germline V gene are SGHVS and FQNEAQ. CDR3: CASSLNFGHTNQPQHF. The CDR3 DNA sequence: TGTGCCAGCAGCTTAAATTTCGGACATACCAATCAGCCCCAGCATTTT.

As DNA, the CDR3 is TGTGCCACCAGCAGGGGGGGGACTGGGATAGGCGGGAGGGCCCGAGAGACCCAGTACTTC. It translates to CATSRGGTGIGGRARETQYF. The chain uses TRBV15 and TRBJ2-5, with 9 bases matching TRBD2. Trimming at V came to 3 bases and at J to 4 bases, leaving 21 bases not matched to a gene. Germline V gives CDR1 LNHNV, CDR2 YYDKDF (reference sequence). The CDR3 consists of 20 residues.

CDR3 sequence: CATLSSGTENTEAFF. The CDR3 DNA reads as TGTGCCACCCTCTCTTCCGGGACAGAAAACACTGAAGCTTTCTTT. The rearrangement links TRBV19 to TRBJ1-1; TRBD1 matches at 7 bases. The CDR3 has 15 residues. Trimming took 10 bases from V and 2 from J; bases not matched to a gene: 13. Per germline, CDR1 LNHDA and CDR2 SQIVND (reference sequence).